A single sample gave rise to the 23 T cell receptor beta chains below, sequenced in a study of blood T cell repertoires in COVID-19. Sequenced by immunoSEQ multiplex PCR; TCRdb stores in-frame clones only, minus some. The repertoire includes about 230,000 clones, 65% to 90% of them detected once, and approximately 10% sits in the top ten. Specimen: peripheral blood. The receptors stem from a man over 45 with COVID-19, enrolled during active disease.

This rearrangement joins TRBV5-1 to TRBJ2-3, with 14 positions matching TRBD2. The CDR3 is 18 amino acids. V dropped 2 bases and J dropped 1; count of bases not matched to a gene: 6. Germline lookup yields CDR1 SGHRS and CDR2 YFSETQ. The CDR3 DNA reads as TGCGCCAGCAGCTTAGGACTAGCGGGAGGCCGTGGCACAGATACGCAGTATTTT. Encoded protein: CASSLGLAGGRGTDTQYF.

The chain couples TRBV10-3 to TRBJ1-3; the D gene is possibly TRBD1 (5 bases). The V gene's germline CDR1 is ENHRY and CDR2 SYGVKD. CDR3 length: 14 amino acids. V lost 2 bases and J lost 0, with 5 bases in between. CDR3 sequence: CAISEDSSGNTIYF. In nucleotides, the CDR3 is TGTGCCATCAGTGAGGACAGCTCTGGAAACACCATATATTTT.

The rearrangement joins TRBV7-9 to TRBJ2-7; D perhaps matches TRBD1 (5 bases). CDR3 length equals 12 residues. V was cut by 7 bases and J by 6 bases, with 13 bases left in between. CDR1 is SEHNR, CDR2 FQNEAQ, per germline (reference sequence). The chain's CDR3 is CASTQDISEQYF. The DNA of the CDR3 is TGTGCCAGCACCCAGGACATAAGCGAGCAGTACTTC. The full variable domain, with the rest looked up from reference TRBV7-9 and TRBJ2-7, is DTGVSQNPRHKITKRGQNVTFRCDPISEHNRLYWYRQTLGQGPEFLTYFQNEAQLEKSRLLSDRFSAERPKGSFSTLEIQRTEQGDSAMYLCASTQDISEQYFGPGTRLTVT.

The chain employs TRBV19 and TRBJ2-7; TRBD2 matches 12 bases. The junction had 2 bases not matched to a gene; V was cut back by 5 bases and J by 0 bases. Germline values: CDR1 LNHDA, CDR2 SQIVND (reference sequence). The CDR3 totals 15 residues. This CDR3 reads CASSVTSGSSYEQYF. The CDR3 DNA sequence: TGTGCCAGTAGTGTGACTAGCGGGAGCTCCTACGAGCAGTACTTC. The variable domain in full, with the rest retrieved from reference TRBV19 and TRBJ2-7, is DGGITQSPKYLFRKEGQNVTLSCEQNLNHDAMYWYRQDPGQGLRLIYYSQIVNDFQKGDIAEGYSVSREKKESFPLTVTSAQKNPTAFYLCASSVTSGSSYEQYFGPGTRLTVT.

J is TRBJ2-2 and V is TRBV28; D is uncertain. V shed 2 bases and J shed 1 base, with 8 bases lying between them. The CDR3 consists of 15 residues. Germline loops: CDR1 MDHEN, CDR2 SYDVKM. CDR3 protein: CASSLKALNTGELFF. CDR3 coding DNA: TGTGCCAGCAGTTTAAAAGCTCTGAACACCGGGGAGCTGTTTTTT. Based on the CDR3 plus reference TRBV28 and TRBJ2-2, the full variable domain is DVKVTQSSRYLVKRTGEKVFLECVQDMDHENMFWYRQDPGLGLRLIYFSYDVKMKEKGDIPEGYSVSREKKERFSLILESASTNQTSMYLCASSLKALNTGELFFGEGSRLTVL.

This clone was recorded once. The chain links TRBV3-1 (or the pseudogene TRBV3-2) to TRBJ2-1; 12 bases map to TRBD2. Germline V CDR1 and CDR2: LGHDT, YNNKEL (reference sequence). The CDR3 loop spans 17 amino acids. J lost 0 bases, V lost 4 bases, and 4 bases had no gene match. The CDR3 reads CASSPASGGGSYNEQFF. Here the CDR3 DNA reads TGTGCCAGCAGCCCCGCTAGCGGGGGGGGCTCCTACAATGAGCAGTTCTTC.

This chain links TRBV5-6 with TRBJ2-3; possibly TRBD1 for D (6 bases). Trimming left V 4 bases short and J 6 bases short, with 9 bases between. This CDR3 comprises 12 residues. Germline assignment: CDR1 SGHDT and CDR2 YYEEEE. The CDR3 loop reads CASSPGEDTQYF. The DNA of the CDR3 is TGTGCCAGCAGCCCAGGGGAGGATACGCAGTATTTT. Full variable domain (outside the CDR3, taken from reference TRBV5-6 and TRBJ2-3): DAGVTQSPTHLIKTRGQQVTLRCSPKSGHDTVSWYQQALGQGPQFIFQYYEEEERQRGNFPDRFSGHQFPNYSSELNVNALLLGDSALYLCASSPGEDTQYFGPGTRLTVL.

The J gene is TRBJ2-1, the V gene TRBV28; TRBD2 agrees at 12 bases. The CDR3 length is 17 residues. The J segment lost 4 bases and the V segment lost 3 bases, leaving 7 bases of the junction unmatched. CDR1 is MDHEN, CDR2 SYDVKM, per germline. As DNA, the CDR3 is TGTGCCAGCAGTTTGATCTGGACTAGCGGGAAGTACAATGAGCAGTTCTTC. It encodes CASSLIWTSGKYNEQFF.

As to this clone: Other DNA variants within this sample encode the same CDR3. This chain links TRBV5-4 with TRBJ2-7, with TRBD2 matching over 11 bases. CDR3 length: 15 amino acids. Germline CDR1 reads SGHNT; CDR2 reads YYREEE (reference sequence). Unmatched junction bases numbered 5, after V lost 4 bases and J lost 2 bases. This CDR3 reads CASSPGTSGTYEQYF. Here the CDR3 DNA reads TGTGCCAGCAGCCCCGGGACTAGCGGAACCTACGAGCAGTACTTC.

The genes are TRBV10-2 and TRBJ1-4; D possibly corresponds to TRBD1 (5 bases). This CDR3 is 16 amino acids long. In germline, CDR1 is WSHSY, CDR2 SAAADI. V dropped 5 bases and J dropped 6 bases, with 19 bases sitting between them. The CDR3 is CASSRSGIGNDEKLFF. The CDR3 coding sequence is TGCGCCAGCAGTCGTTCAGGGATAGGGAACGATGAAAAACTGTTTTTT.

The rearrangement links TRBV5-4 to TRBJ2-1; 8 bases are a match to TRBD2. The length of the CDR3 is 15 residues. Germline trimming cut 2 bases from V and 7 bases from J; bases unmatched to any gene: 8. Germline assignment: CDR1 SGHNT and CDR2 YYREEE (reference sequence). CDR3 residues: CASSLDGRAGNEQFF. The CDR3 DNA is TGTGCCAGCAGCTTAGACGGGAGGGCCGGAAATGAGCAGTTCTTC.

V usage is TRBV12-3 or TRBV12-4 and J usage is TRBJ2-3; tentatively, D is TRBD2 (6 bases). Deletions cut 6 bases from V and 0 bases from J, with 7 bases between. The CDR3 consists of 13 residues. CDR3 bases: TGTGCCAGCAGAAGCGGGAGCACAGATACGCAGTATTTT. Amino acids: CASRSGSTDTQYF.

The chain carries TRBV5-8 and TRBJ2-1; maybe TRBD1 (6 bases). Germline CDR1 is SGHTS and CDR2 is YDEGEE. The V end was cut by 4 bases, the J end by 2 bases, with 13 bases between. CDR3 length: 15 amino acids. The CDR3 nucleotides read TGTGCCAGCAGCCCCCGGACAGCGACCTACAATGAGCAGTTCTTC. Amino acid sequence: CASSPRTATYNEQFF.

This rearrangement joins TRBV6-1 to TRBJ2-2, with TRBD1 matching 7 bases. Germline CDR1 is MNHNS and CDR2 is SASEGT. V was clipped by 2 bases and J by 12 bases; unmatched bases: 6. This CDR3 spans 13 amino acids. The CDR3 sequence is CASSELVGGKLFF. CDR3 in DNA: TGTGCCAGCAGTGAATTGGTAGGGGGCAAGCTGTTTTTT.

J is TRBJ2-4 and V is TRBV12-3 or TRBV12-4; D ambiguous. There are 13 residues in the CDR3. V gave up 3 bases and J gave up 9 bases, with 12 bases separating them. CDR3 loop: CASSLVAPGIQYF. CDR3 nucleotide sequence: TGTGCCAGCAGTTTGGTCGCCCCGGGCATTCAGTACTTC.

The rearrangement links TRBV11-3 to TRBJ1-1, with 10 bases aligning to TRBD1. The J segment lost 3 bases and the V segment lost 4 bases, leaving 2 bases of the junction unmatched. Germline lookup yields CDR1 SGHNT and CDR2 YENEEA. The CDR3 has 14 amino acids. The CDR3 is CASSSGTGDTEAFF. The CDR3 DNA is TGTGCCAGCAGCTCTGGGACAGGGGACACTGAAGCTTTCTTT.

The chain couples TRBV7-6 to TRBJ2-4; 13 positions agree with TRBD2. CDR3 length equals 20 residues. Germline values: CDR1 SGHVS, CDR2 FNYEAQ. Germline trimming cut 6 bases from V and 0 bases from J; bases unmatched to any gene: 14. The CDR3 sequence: CASSLPGLAGVLLAKNIQYF. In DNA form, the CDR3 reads TGTGCCAGCAGTTTACCTGGACTAGCGGGGGTCCTGCTAGCCAAAAACATTCAGTACTTC. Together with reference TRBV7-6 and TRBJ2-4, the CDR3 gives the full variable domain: GAGVSQSPRYKVTKRGQDVALRCDPISGHVSLYWYRQALGQGPEFLTYFNYEAQQDKSGLPNDRFSAERPEGSISTLTIQRTEQRDSAMYRCASSLPGLAGVLLAKNIQYFGAGTRLSVL.

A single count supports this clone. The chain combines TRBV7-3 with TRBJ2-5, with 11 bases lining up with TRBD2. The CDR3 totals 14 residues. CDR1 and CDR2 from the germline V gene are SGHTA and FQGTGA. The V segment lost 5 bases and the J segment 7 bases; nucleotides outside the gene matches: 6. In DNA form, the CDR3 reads TGTGCCAGCAGCGTAGCGGGGGGGGCAGGGACCCAGTACTTC. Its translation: CASSVAGGAGTQYF.

The CDR3 region is CASSQTWTGVSAFF. The CDR3 region has the DNA TGTGCCAGCAGCCAGACCTGGACAGGGGTTTCTGCTTTCTTT. The J gene is TRBJ1-1, the V gene TRBV3-1 (or the pseudogene TRBV3-2), with 9 bases lining up with TRBD1. V gave up 3 bases and J gave up 11 bases; unmatched junction bases: 10. Germline-derived CDR1 and CDR2 are LGHDT and YNNKEL (reference sequence). The CDR3 extends over 14 amino acids.

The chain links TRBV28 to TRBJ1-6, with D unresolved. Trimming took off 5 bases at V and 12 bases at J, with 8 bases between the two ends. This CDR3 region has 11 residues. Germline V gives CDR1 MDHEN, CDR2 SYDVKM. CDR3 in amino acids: CASSQPGPLHF. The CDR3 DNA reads TGTGCCAGCAGTCAGCCGGGACCCCTCCACTTT.

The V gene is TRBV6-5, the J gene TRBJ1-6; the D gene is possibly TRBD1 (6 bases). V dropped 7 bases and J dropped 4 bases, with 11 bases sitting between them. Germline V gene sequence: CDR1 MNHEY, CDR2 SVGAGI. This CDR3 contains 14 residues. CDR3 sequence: CASIQGTYNSPLHF. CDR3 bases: TGTGCCAGCATTCAGGGGACATATAATTCACCCCTCCACTTT.

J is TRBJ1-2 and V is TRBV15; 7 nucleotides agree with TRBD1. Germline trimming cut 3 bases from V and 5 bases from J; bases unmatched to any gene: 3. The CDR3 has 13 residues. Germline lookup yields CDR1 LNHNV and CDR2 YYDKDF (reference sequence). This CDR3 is CATSSTGEYGYTF. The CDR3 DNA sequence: TGTGCCACCAGCAGTACAGGGGAGTATGGCTACACCTTC.

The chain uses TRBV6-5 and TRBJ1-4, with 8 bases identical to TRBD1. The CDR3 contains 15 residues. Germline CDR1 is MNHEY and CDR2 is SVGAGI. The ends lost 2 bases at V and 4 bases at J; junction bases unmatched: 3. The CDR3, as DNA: TGTGCCAGCAGTTACAGGACAGGGAGTAATGAAAAACTGTTTTTT. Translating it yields CASSYRTGSNEKLFF.